These T cell receptor beta chains were read from a single sample in a study of metastatic and nonmetastatic thyroid tumors. TCRdb re-clonotyped the PCR reads through MiXCR. The sample shows some 20,000 clones, 36% of them seen only once. Sequencing input: tumor tissue. These receptors were collected from a female donor with papillary thyroid cancer or a benign thyroid nodule (not recorded which). Some clones in this sample may be carry-over from other donors' samples. Each CDR3 is given with its conserved first and last residue. A D gene is named only where the DNA matches it firmly. Rows may omit the clone size; those that give it use once, few, many or a size class.

D gene	J gene	V gene	clone size	CDR3 protein	CDR3 DNA
.	TRBJ1-5	TRBV10-3	.	CAISESPANQPQHF	TGTGCCATCAGTGAGTCCCCAGCAAATCAGCCCCAGCATTTT
TRBD2	TRBJ2-2	TRBV20-1	.	CSASRPSGRSGELFF	TGCAGTGCTAGTCGGCCTAGCGGGAGATCCGGGGAGCTGTTTTTT
TRBD1	TRBJ2-7	TRBV2	many	CASSVGDSPTDEQYF	TGTGCCAGCAGTGTAGGGGACAGCCCTACAGACGAGCAGTACTTC
TRBD1	TRBJ1-1	TRBV10-3	few	CAISEPGQGVAEAFF	TGTGCCATCAGTGAGCCGGGACAGGGGGTGGCTGAAGCTTTCTTT
TRBD2	TRBJ2-1	TRBV2	.	CASSGASGRSEQFF	TGTGCCAGCAGTGGGGCTAGCGGGAGAAGCGAGCAGTTCTTC
TRBD1	TRBJ1-1	TRBV11-1	.	CASSTGKGTEAFF	TGTGCCAGCTCGACAGGGAAGGGTACTGAAGCTTTCTTT
.	TRBJ1-2	TRBV7-2	.	CASSGGGASFYGYTF	TGTGCCAGCAGCGGGGGAGGCGCATCCTTCTATGGCTACACCTTC
.	TRBJ2-7	TRBV6-2/TRBV6-3	few	CASSYAGAGPSYEQYF	TGTGCCAGCAGTTACGCTGGGGCGGGACCCTCCTACGAGCAGTACTTC
.	TRBJ1-1	TRBV5-1	.	CASSLRGTAFF	TGCGCCAGCAGCTTGAGGGGGACGGCTTTCTTT
.	TRBJ1-5	TRBV12-3/TRBV12-4	large	CASSLAQGQPQHF	TGTGCCAGCAGTTTAGCACAGGGTCAGCCCCAGCATTTT
TRBD1	TRBJ1-5	TRBV19	.	CASSYPTGGLEPQHF	TGTGCCAGTAGTTACCCTACAGGGGGCTTGGAGCCCCAGCATTTT
TRBD1	TRBJ1-2	TRBV28	.	CASSPTGQGPYGYTF	TGTGCCAGCAGCCCCACGGGACAGGGCCCTTATGGCTACACCTTC
.	TRBJ2-7	TRBV20-1	.	CSARGVGQGKYEQYF	TGCAGTGCTAGGGGGGTCGGGCAGGGTAAATACGAGCAGTACTTC
TRBD1	TRBJ1-6	TRBV7-9	.	CASSSDRSYNSPLHF	TGTGCCAGCAGCTCGGACAGGAGCTATAATTCACCCCTCCACTTT
TRBD2	TRBJ2-1	TRBV30	.	CAWSGGLAGVSYNEQFF	TGTGCCTGGAGTGGGGGACTAGCGGGAGTCAGCTACAATGAGCAGTTCTTC
TRBD1	TRBJ2-1	TRBV20-1	.	CSARDPGTGAYNEQFF	TGCAGTGCTAGAGATCCCGGGACAGGGGCCTACAATGAGCAGTTCTTC
TRBD1	TRBJ1-5	TRBV4-3	.	CASSRGTGLNQPQHF	TGCGCCAGCAGCCGGGGGACAGGGCTCAATCAGCCCCAGCATTTT
.	TRBJ2-7	TRBV12-3/TRBV12-4	few	CASSLGRDGGEQYF	TGTGCCAGCAGTTTAGGGCGGGATGGCGGGGAGCAGTACTTC
.	TRBJ2-7	TRBV6-1	few	CASSEEVRRVEYF	TGTGCCAGCAGTGAAGAAGTCCGTCGTGTAGAGTACTTC
TRBD1	TRBJ1-6	TRBV6-5	.	CASSSEEGTGDYSPLHF	TGTGCCAGCAGTTCCGAGGAGGGGACAGGGGACTATTCACCCCTCCACTTT
TRBD1	TRBJ1-4	TRBV7-2	.	CASSLDAGGLTNEKLFF	TGTGCCAGCAGCTTAGACGCAGGGGGCTTAACTAATGAAAAACTGTTTTTT
.	TRBJ2-1	TRBV30	.	CAWRANRVGYNEQFF	TGTGCCTGGAGAGCGAACAGGGTAGGCTACAATGAGCAGTTCTTC
TRBD1	TRBJ2-7	TRBV2	few	CASRWDRGTYEQYF	TGTGCCAGCAGATGGGACAGGGGGACCTACGAGCAGTACTTC
.	TRBJ2-7	TRBV6-4	few	CASSEAGEGYEQYF	TGTGCCAGCAGTGAGGCGGGCGAGGGCTACGAGCAGTACTTC
.	TRBJ1-1	TRBV6-1	.	CASSAGRGGTEAFF	TGTGCCAGCAGTGCCGGACGGGGGGGCACTGAAGCTTTCTTT
TRBD2	TRBJ2-3	TRBV11-2	.	CASSSYGRATDTQYF	TGTGCCAGCAGCTCTTACGGGAGGGCCACGGATACGCAGTATTTT
.	TRBJ2-3	TRBV6-1	.	CASSVTDTDTQYF	TGTGCCAGCAGTGTGACAGACACAGATACGCAGTATTTT
.	TRBJ1-3	TRBV5-4	.	CASSLSFGTIYF	TGTGCCAGCAGCTTGTCGTTCGGGACCATATATTTT
.	TRBJ2-7	TRBV12-3/TRBV12-4	.	CASSLAGGGGHEQYF	TGTGCCAGCAGTTTAGCGGGAGGGGGGGGACACGAGCAGTACTTC
.	TRBJ1-2	TRBV11-3	.	CASSSRQTFYGYTF	TGTGCCAGCAGCTCCCGACAGACATTCTATGGCTACACCTTC
.	TRBJ2-1	TRBV7-8	.	CASSTRHGAEEQFF	TGTGCCAGCAGCACCCGACATGGCGCCGAAGAGCAGTTCTTC
.	TRBJ1-5	TRBV28	few	CASNPTDGTNQPQHF	TGTGCCAGCAATCCGACAGACGGGACAAATCAGCCCCAGCATTTT
TRBD2	TRBJ2-2	TRBV19	large	CASRLAGGNTGELFF	TGTGCCAGTCGGCTAGCGGGAGGGAACACCGGGGAGCTGTTTTTT
TRBD2	TRBJ2-1	TRBV15	.	CATSTMGTNYNEQFF	TGTGCCACCAGCACCATGGGGACTAATTACAATGAGCAGTTCTTC
.	TRBJ1-3	TRBV28	.	CASNPGAGSGNTIYF	TGTGCCAGCAATCCAGGGGCAGGCTCTGGAAACACCATATATTTT
.	TRBJ1-2	TRBV12-3/TRBV12-4	.	CASSFGVVRNYGYTF	TGTGCCAGCAGTTTTGGGGTAGTCCGCAACTATGGCTACACCTTC
.	TRBJ2-1	TRBV19	.	CASSMGAGNNEQFF	TGTGCCAGTAGTATGGGGGCGGGTAACAATGAGCAGTTCTTC
.	TRBJ2-1	TRBV27	.	CASSSLGHEQFF	TGTGCCAGCAGTTCGTTGGGGCATGAGCAGTTCTTC
.	TRBJ2-3	TRBV20-1	.	CSATISGTTDTQYF	TGCAGTGCTACCATATCGGGGACCACAGATACGCAGTATTTT
.	TRBJ2-1	TRBV11-2	.	CASSGIRLEGLGEQFF	TGTGCCAGCAGCGGTATTAGACTTGAGGGGCTCGGTGAGCAGTTCTTC
.	TRBJ2-2	TRBV11-2	.	CASSQGAGLGVTGELFF	TGTGCCAGCAGCCAGGGCGCGGGACTTGGTGTAACCGGGGAGCTGTTTTTT
.	TRBJ1-2	TRBV6-2/TRBV6-3	.	CASSPSRTLQPNYGYTF	TGTGCCAGCAGCCCATCAAGGACTCTCCAGCCTAACTATGGCTACACCTTC
TRBD1	TRBJ1-1	TRBV28	many	CASSLSQGGRTGRTEAFF	TGTGCCAGCAGTTTATCGCAGGGGGGGCGGACAGGGAGGACTGAAGCTTTCTTT
.	TRBJ2-3	TRBV5-1	few	CASSLGGGEFSDTQYF	TGCGCCAGCAGCTTGGGTGGGGGAGAGTTCTCAGATACGCAGTATTTT
.	TRBJ2-1	TRBV20-1	.	CSARDGKGDYNEQFF	TGCAGTGCTAGGGACGGGAAGGGAGATTACAATGAGCAGTTCTTC
TRBD2	TRBJ2-7	TRBV27	few	CASSPGTTSYEQYF	TGTGCCAGCAGTCCCGGGACTACCTCCTACGAGCAGTACTTC
.	TRBJ2-7	TRBV28	.	CASKQGIPTYEQYF	TGTGCCAGCAAACAGGGAATCCCCACCTACGAGCAGTACTTC